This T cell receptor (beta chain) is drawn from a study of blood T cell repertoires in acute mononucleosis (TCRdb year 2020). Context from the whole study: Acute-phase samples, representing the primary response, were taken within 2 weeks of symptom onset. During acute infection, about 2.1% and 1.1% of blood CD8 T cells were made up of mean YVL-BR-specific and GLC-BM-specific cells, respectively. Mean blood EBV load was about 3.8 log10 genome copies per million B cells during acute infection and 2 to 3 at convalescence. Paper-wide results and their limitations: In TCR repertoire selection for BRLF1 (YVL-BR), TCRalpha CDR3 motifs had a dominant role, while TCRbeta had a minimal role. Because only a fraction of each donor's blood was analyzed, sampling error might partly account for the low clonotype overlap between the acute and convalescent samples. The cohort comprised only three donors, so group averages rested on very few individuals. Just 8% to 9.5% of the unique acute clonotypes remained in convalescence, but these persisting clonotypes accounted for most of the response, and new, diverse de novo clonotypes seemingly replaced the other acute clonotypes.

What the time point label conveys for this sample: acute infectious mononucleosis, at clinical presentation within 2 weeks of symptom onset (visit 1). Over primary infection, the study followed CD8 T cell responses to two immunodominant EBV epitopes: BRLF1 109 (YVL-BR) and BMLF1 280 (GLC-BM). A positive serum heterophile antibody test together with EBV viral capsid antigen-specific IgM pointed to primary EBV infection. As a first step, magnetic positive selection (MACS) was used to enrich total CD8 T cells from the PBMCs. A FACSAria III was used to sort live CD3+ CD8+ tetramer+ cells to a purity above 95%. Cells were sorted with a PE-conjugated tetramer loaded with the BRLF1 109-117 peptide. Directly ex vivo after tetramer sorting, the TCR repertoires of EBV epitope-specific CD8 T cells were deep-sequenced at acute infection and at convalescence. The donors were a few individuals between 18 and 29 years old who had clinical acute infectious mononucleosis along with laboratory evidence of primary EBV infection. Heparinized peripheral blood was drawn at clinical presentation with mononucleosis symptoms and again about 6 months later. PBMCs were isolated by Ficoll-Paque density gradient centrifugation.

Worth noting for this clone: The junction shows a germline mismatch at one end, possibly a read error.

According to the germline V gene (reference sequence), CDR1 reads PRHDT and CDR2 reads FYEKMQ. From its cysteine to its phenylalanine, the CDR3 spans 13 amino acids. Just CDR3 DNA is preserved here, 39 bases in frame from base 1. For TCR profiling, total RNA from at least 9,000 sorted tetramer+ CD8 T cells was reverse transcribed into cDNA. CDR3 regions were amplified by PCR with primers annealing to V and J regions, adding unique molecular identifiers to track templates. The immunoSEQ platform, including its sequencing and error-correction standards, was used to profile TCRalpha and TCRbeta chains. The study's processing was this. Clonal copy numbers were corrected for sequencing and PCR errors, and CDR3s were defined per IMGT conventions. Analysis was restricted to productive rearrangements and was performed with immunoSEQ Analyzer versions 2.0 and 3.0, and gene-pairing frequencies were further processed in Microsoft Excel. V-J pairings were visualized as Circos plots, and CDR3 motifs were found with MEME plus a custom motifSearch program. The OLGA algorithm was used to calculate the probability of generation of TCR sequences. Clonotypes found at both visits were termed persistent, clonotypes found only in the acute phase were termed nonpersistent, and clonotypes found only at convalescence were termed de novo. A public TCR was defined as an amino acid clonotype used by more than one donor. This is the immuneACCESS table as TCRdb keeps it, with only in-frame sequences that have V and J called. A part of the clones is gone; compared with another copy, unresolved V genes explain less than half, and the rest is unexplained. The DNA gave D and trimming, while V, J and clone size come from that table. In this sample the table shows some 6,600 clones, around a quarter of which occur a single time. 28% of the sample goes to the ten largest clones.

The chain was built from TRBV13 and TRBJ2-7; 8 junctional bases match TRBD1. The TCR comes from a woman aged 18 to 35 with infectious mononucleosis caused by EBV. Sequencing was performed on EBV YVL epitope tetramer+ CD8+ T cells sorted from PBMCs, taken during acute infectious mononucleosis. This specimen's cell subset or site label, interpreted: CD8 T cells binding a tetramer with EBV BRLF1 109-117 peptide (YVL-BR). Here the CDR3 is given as CASAVGQDYEQYF. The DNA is TGCGCCAGCGCCGTGGGACAGGACTACGAGCAGTACTTC.